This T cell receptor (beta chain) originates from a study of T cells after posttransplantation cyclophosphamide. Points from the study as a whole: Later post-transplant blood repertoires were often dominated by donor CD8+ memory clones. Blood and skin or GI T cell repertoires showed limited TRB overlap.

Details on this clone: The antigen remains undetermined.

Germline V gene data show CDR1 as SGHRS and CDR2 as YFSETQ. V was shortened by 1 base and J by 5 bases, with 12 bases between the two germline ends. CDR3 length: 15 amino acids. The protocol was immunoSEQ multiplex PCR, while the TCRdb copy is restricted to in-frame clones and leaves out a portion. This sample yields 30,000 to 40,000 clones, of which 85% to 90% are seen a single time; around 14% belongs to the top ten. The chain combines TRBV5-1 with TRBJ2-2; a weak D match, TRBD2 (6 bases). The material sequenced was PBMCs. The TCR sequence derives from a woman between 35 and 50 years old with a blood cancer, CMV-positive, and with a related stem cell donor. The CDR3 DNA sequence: TGCGCCAGCAGCTTGATTCCCGGGGGAACCGGGGAGCTGTTTTTT. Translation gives CASSLIPGGTGELFF.